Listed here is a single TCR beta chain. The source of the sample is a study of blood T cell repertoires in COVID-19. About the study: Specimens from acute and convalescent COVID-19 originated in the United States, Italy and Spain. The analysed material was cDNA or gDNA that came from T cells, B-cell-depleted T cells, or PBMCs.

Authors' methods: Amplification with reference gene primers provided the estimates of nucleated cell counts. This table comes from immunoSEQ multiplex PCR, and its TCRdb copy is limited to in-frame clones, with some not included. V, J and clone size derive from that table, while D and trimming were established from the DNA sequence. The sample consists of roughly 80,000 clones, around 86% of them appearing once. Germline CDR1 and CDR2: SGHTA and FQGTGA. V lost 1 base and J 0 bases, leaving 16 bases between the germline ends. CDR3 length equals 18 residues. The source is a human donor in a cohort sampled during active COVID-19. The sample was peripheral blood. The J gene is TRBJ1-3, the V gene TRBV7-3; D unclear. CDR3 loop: CASSLNPGGPSSGNTIYF. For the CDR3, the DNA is TGTGCCAGCAGCTTAAATCCTGGCGGCCCTAGCTCTGGAAACACCATATATTTT.